These T cell receptor beta chains were read from a single sample in a study of shared clonotypes between healthy human individuals. The protocol was immunoSEQ multiplex PCR, while the TCRdb copy is restricted to in-frame clones and leaves out a portion. The repertoire includes 2 million to 2.5 million clones, more than 90% of them detected once, and roughly 0.13% sits in the top ten. Specimen: naive CD4+ T cells sorted from blood. These receptors all stem from a man between 18 and 29 years old in good health. CDR3s include the opening cysteine and the closing phenylalanine or tryptophan. The D gene is left open where the match is weak. A row's size may be missing; if present it is once, few, many or a size class.

size: .; V: TRBV19; J: TRBJ2-1; D: TRBD2; DNA: TGTGCCAGTAGTATAGGTTGGGGTGATCGGGGATCTAGCGGGAGTGGGCAGTTCTTC; CDR3: CASSIGWGDRGSSGSGQFF
size: .; V: TRBV19; J: TRBJ2-7; D: TRBD2; DNA: TGTGCCAGTAAGCTAGCGGAGAACTACGAGCAGTACTTC; CDR3: CASKLAENYEQYF
size: .; V: TRBV13; J: TRBJ1-2; D: .; DNA: TGTGCCAGCAGCTTAGACGGCAGGGGCTATGGCTACACCTTC; CDR3: CASSLDGRGYGYTF
size: .; V: TRBV12-2; J: TRBJ2-1; D: .; DNA: TGTGCAAGTCGCTTAGCCGCTAGAGGGGATGAGCAGTTCTTC; CDR3: CASRLAARGDEQFF
size: .; V: TRBV5-4; J: TRBJ2-5; D: .; DNA: TGTGCCAGCAGCTTGGCTGCGTTACAAGAGACCCAGTACTTC; CDR3: CASSLAALQETQYF
size: .; V: TRBV28; J: TRBJ1-2; D: TRBD1; DNA: TGTGCCAGCAGTTTGCCCGGGACAGGGGGAGGCTACACCTTC; CDR3: CASSLPGTGGGYTF
size: .; V: TRBV7-3; J: TRBJ2-5; D: TRBD1; DNA: TGTGCCAGCAGCTTAACGGGCAGGGGGCTCTCGGAGACCCAGTACTTC; CDR3: CASSLTGRGLSETQYF
size: .; V: TRBV27; J: TRBJ2-7; D: TRBD2; DNA: TGTGCCAGCAGTTTGGGACTAGCGGGGGGCAAGTACGAGCAGTACTTC; CDR3: CASSLGLAGGKYEQYF
size: .; V: TRBV29-1; J: TRBJ2-3; D: .; DNA: TGCAGCGTTGGGGAGTGGGGGACAGATACGCAGTATTTT; CDR3: CSVGEWGTDTQYF
size: once; V: TRBV5-1; J: TRBJ2-3; D: .; DNA: TGCGCCAGCAGCAAAGGACAGTTAAACGGGGTTGATACGCAGTATTTT; CDR3: CASSKGQLNGVDTQYF
size: .; V: TRBV7-2; J: TRBJ1-3; D: .; DNA: TGTGCCAGCAGCTCTAGGGTGGGAGGTGGAAACACCATATATTTT; CDR3: CASSSRVGGGNTIYF
size: .; V: TRBV2; J: TRBJ1-5; D: .; DNA: TGTGCCAGCAGTGTCTTAGAAGGATTCAATCAGCCCCAGCATTTT; CDR3: CASSVLEGFNQPQHF
size: once; V: TRBV5-1; J: TRBJ1-4; D: .; DNA: TGCGCCAGCAGCTTGGAGGGTGGTGAAAAACTGTTTTTT; CDR3: CASSLEGGEKLFF
size: few; V: TRBV11-2; J: TRBJ1-1; D: .; DNA: TGTGCCAGCAGCTTAGGAGACAGGATGAACACTGAAGCTTTCTTT; CDR3: CASSLGDRMNTEAFF
size: .; V: TRBV4-1; J: TRBJ1-4; D: .; DNA: TGCGCCAGCAGCCAAGAAAGGCAGATTAATGAAAAACTGTTTTTT; CDR3: CASSQERQINEKLFF
size: .; V: TRBV6-5; J: TRBJ1-3; D: .; DNA: TGTGCCAGCAGCACAGACTTTTCTGGAAACACCATATATTTT; CDR3: CASSTDFSGNTIYF
size: .; V: TRBV6-6; J: TRBJ1-4; D: .; DNA: TGTGCCAGCAGTCACCAGGCTGTGGGACTGTTTTTT; CDR3: CASSHQAVGLFF
size: .; V: TRBV6-1; J: TRBJ1-2; D: TRBD1; DNA: TGTGCCAGCAGCCTGGACAGGGTCTATGGCTACACCTTC; CDR3: CASSLDRVYGYTF
size: .; V: TRBV7-9; J: TRBJ2-5; D: TRBD1; DNA: TGTGCCAGCAGCTTAGCGGGGACAGGGAAAGAGACCCAGTACTTC; CDR3: CASSLAGTGKETQYF
size: .; V: TRBV30; J: TRBJ1-4; D: .; DNA: TGTGCCTGGAGTGGGGGGCCGGATGAAAAACTGTTTTTT; CDR3: CAWSGGPDEKLFF
size: once; V: TRBV6-1; J: TRBJ2-5; D: .; DNA: TGTGCCAGCAGTGACCGTGACCGTGGGAGGACCCAGTACTTC; CDR3: CASSDRDRGRTQYF
size: .; V: TRBV5-1; J: TRBJ2-7; D: TRBD2; DNA: TGCGCCAGCAGCCAGGGACTAGCGGGAGTCTCGTCATACGAGCAGTACTTC; CDR3: CASSQGLAGVSSYEQYF
size: .; V: TRBV10-3; J: TRBJ1-2; D: .; DNA: TGTGCCATCAGTGAGCATCCGGGACGGAATGCTGACTATGGCTACACCTTC; CDR3: CAISEHPGRNADYGYTF
size: .; V: TRBV5-1; J: TRBJ2-5; D: .; DNA: TGCGCCAGCAGCCGATCCGCAATCCAAGAGACCCAGTACTTC; CDR3: CASSRSAIQETQYF
size: once; V: TRBV10-3; J: TRBJ2-1; D: .; DNA: TGTGCCATCACGCCGGGACCGGGGAATGAGCAGTTCTTC; CDR3: CAITPGPGNEQFF
size: .; V: TRBV6-1; J: TRBJ2-1; D: .; DNA: TGTGCCAGCAGTGACAGGGAACGGGCGTTCTACAATGAGCAGTTCTTC; CDR3: CASSDRERAFYNEQFF
size: .; V: TRBV15; J: TRBJ2-2; D: TRBD1; DNA: TGTGCCACCAGCAGAGCTTTAACCGGGACAGGGAATACCGGGGAGCTGTTTTTT; CDR3: CATSRALTGTGNTGELFF
size: .; V: TRBV7-2; J: TRBJ1-3; D: .; DNA: TGTGCCAGCAGCCCACCTGCGGGGACTGGAAACACCATATATTTT; CDR3: CASSPPAGTGNTIYF
size: .; V: TRBV6-5; J: TRBJ2-7; D: .; DNA: TGTGCCAGCAGCCGCCGAAATGAATACGAGCAGTACTTC; CDR3: CASSRRNEYEQYF
size: .; V: TRBV10-3; J: TRBJ1-6; D: .; DNA: TGTGCCATCAGGGAGGGTACAAGTTCACCCCTCCACTTT; CDR3: CAIREGTSSPLHF
size: .; V: TRBV18; J: TRBJ2-1; D: .; DNA: TGTGCCAGCTCAGGTTCCTACAATGAGCAGTTCTTC; CDR3: CASSGSYNEQFF
size: .; V: TRBV7-9; J: TRBJ2-5; D: .; DNA: TGTGCCAGCAGCCAAAGCGGTCTAGCCCAGCAAGAGACCCAGTACTTC; CDR3: CASSQSGLAQQETQYF
size: .; V: TRBV18; J: TRBJ2-7; D: .; DNA: TGTGCCAGCTCACCGGGCAGAGTCTACGAGCAGTACTTC; CDR3: CASSPGRVYEQYF
size: .; V: TRBV6-6; J: TRBJ1-3; D: TRBD1; DNA: TGTGCCAGCGGGACAGGCTCTGGAAACACCATATATTTT; CDR3: CASGTGSGNTIYF
size: .; V: TRBV29-1; J: TRBJ1-6; D: .; DNA: TGCAGCGTCCGGACGGAGACTTATAATTCACCCCTCCACTTT; CDR3: CSVRTETYNSPLHF
size: .; V: TRBV19; J: TRBJ2-2; D: TRBD2; DNA: TGTGCCAGTAGTAGCCGCGGGGGTGTTTTCGCCGGGGAGCTGTTTTTT; CDR3: CASSSRGGVFAGELFF
size: .; V: TRBV7-7; J: TRBJ2-5; D: TRBD1; DNA: TGTGCTAGCAGCTTAGGGGGACAGTCCCAAGAGACCCAGTACTTC; CDR3: CASSLGGQSQETQYF